The 16 T cell receptor beta chains given below trace back to one sample, sequenced in a study of regulatory T cells in long-lasting Graves disease. Sample time point: persistent/refractory GD, antithyroid drugs over 5 years with positive TRAb. Preparation of the TCR library used RNA extracted from PBMCs. HTBI primers from iRepertoire and Arm-PCR of CDR3 regions yielded the TCR beta libraries. TCRdb reanalysed the multiplex PCR reads using MiXCR and keeps one entry per CDR3 protein. The sample has roughly 400,000 distinct CDR3 sequences, 20% seen once. The specimen comprised peripheral blood mononuclear cells (PBMCs), sampled when the disease was refractory, from a patient treated with antithyroid drugs. The source of these receptors is a female donor with Graves disease.

The rearrangement links TRBV24-1 to TRBJ2-7; D remains ambiguous. CDR3 length: 12 amino acids. The V gene's germline CDR1 is KGHDR and CDR2 SFDVKD. V was clipped by 4 bases and J by 4 bases, with 7 bases between them. The DNA for the CDR3 is TGTGCCACCAGTGAAGGCAGTTACGAGCAGTACTTC. It is translated as CATSEGSYEQYF.

This clonotype was counted ten times or more. The chain couples TRBV29-1 to TRBJ1-2; D is ambiguous. Per germline, CDR1 SQVTM and CDR2 ANQGSEA. V was pared by 6 bases and J by 6 bases, with 8 bases between. CDR3 length: 10 amino acids. The chain's CDR3 is CSVKSDGYTF. CDR3 bases: TGCAGCGTAAAATCCGATGGCTACACCTTC.

This clonotype has a handful of counts. The chain employs TRBV19 and TRBJ2-7; 14 bases agree with TRBD2. The CDR3 extends over 19 amino acids. V lost 5 bases and J lost 5; bases outside the gene matches: 17. The germline V gene has CDR1 LNHDA and CDR2 SQIVND (reference sequence). For the CDR3, the DNA is TGTGCCAGTAGTCGCGGGACAGGGCACAGGACTAGCGGGAGGAACGAGCAGTACTTC. It translates to CASSRGTGHRTSGRNEQYF.

Only a few counts were recorded for this clonotype. The chain has TRBV10-1 and TRBJ1-1, with D unclear. This CDR3 has 14 residues. V was shortened by 6 bases and J by 4 bases, with 15 bases between the two germline ends. Per germline, CDR1 WNHNN and CDR2 SYGVQD (reference sequence). The CDR3 loop reads CASSEFPVSTEAFF. The DNA of the CDR3 is TGCGCCAGCAGCGAATTCCCCGTGAGCACTGAAGCTTTCTTT.

The table lists this clonotype with many counts. This sequence joins TRBV6-2 or TRBV6-3 and TRBJ2-7, with TRBD2 matching over 8 bases. This CDR3 is 14 amino acids long. Germline V gives CDR1 MNHEY, CDR2 SVGEGT. Germline trimming cut 3 bases from V and 2 bases from J; bases unmatched to any gene: 3. CDR3 DNA: TGTGCCAGCAGTTATAGCGGGAAAGCCTACGAGCAGTACTTC. It codes for CASSYSGKAYEQYF.

This clonotype appeared many times. J is TRBJ2-4 and V is TRBV7-8, with a tentative D call TRBD2 (6 bases). The CDR3 consists of 16 residues. V lost 0 bases and J 4 bases, leaving 13 bases between the germline ends. The V gene's germline CDR1 is SGHVS and CDR2 FQNEAQ. The chain's CDR3 is CASSLAVAGRKNIQYF. The CDR3 DNA reads TGTGCCAGCAGCTTAGCCGTTGCGGGAAGGAAAAACATTCAGTACTTC.

This clonotype was counted at least ten times. This CDR3 is missing its conserved last phenylalanine or tryptophan, likely due to a read error. It is unclear where the CDR3 begins or ends on the DNA, so no DNA is shown, and the CDR3 is as TCRdb lists it. The CDR3 reads CASSSPIPGTGPYPL. The rearrangement joins TRBV28 to TRBJ1-2; TRBD1 was called by the table and not checked on the DNA. Germline assignment: CDR1 MDHEN and CDR2 SYDVKM. The CDR3 length is 15 residues, termini included.

For the CDR3, the DNA is TGTGCCAGCAGCCTCGATCAGGGAGCTGGAAACACCATATATTTT. It translates to CASSLDQGAGNTIYF. J is TRBJ1-3 and V is TRBV6-1; TRBD1 is a possible D gene (5 bases). This CDR3 is built from 15 residues. Germline V lookup: CDR1 MNHNS, CDR2 SASEGT. Deletions cut 6 bases from V and 2 bases from J, with 14 bases between.

V and J are TRBV29-1 and TRBJ2-7; D is undetermined. Germline V lookup: CDR1 SQVTM, CDR2 ANQGSEA. The CDR3 extends over 13 amino acids. V lost 4 bases to trimming and J lost 0 bases, with 10 bases between them. CDR3 sequence: CSVVRPTSYEQYF. The CDR3 DNA sequence: TGCAGCGTTGTCCGGCCAACCTCCTACGAGCAGTACTTC.

This clonotype appeared many times. V usage is TRBV2 and J usage is TRBJ2-1, with 7 bases fitting TRBD2. After removal of 8 bases from V and 0 bases from J, the junction contained 7 bases not matched to a gene. Germline CDR1 is SNHLY and CDR2 is FYNNEI. The CDR3 contains 15 residues. CDR3 sequence: CASGLGGLSYNEQFF. Written as DNA, the CDR3 is TGTGCCAGCGGACTAGGAGGCCTCTCCTACAATGAGCAGTTCTTC. Full variable domain (remainder filled in from reference TRBV2 and TRBJ2-1): EPEVTQTPSHQVTQMGQEVILRCVPISNHLYFYWYRQILGQKVEFLVSFYNNEISEKSEIFDDQFSVERPDGSNFTLKIRSTKLEDSAMYFCASGLGGLSYNEQFFGPGTRLTVL.

This clonotype has a single count. The J gene is TRBJ2-7, the V gene TRBV27; 8 bases line up with TRBD2. Trimming removed 0 bases from V and 1 base from J; junction bases left unmatched: 2. This CDR3 spans 15 amino acids. CDR1 is MNHEY and CDR2 is SMNVEV in the germline V gene (reference sequence). The CDR3 DNA reads as TGTGCCAGCAGTTTATCGGGACTAGTGTCCTACGAGCAGTACTTC. It encodes CASSLSGLVSYEQYF.

There are many counts of this clonotype. V usage is TRBV24-1 and J usage is TRBJ2-7, with a tentative D call TRBD1 (5 bases). This CDR3 has 15 amino acids. The germline V gene has CDR1 KGHDR and CDR2 SFDVKD. V lost 2 bases and J lost 5, with 15 bases in between. The CDR3 loop is CATSDSDRRNNEQYF. CDR3 nucleotide sequence: TGTGCCACCAGTGATTCTGACAGACGGAACAACGAGCAGTACTTC.

The chain joins TRBV28 to TRBJ1-2, with 10 bases aligning to TRBD1. Unmatched junction bases numbered 8, after V lost 3 bases and J lost 4 bases. The germline V gene encodes CDR1 MDHEN and CDR2 SYDVKM. There are 16 residues in the CDR3. The CDR3 spells CASSFPGGQGGYGYTF. In nucleotides, the CDR3 is TGTGCCAGCAGTTTCCCCGGAGGACAGGGGGGCTATGGCTACACCTTC.

There are many counts of this clonotype. The CDR3 is CASSLSYSPNTEAFF. DNA for the CDR3: TGTGCCAGCAGCCTCTCCTATTCTCCGAACACTGAAGCTTTCTTT. The chain is built from TRBV11-3 and TRBJ1-1; no clear D gene. CDR3 length: 15 residues. From germline, CDR1 is SGHNT and CDR2 YENEEA. V gave up 5 bases and J gave up 1 base, with 14 bases separating them. The entire variable domain, with the rest obtained from reference TRBV11-3 and TRBJ1-1, is as follows: EAGVVQSPRYKIIEKKQPVAFWCNPISGHNTLYWYLQNLGQGPELLIRYENEEAVDDSQLPKDRFSAERLKGVDSTLKIQPAELGDSAVYLCASSLSYSPNTEAFFGQGTRLTVV.

This chain uses TRBV3-1 with TRBJ2-7; the match to TRBD2 covers 11 bases. J was trimmed by 3 bases and V by 4 bases; bases with no gene match: 8. This CDR3 spans 16 amino acids. Per the germline V gene, CDR1 is LGHDT and CDR2 is YNNKEL (reference sequence). The DNA for the CDR3 is TGTGCCAGCAGCCTCGGGACTAGCGGCAGGCTCTACGAGCAGTACTTC. Protein sequence: CASSLGTSGRLYEQYF.

The table lists this clonotype with many counts. The gene calls are TRBV12-3 or TRBV12-4 and TRBJ1-5, with 7 bases aligning to TRBD1. V was clipped by 4 bases and J by 2 bases; unmatched bases: 2. This CDR3 contains 14 residues. The CDR3, as DNA: TGTGCCAGCAGTTCAGGGGGTCGCAATCAGCCCCAGCATTTT. It translates to CASSSGGRNQPQHF.